This T cell receptor (beta chain) derives from a study of shared clonotypes between healthy human individuals (dated by TCRdb to about 2020). Study-level background: A few men and a couple of women, aged 18 to 49 years, made up the cohort. For each donor, CD4 naive and CD4 memory were each run on three plates, CD8 naive on two plates, and CD8 memory on one plate. Blood TCR repertoires of several healthy adults were deeply sequenced to estimate repertoire size and the extent of clonotype sharing between individuals. Different laboratories and diverse techniques were used to prepare libraries and sequence TCR repertoires, to increase sequencing depth and limit assay-specific biases. Leukapheresis yielded between about 0.85 and 10 billion PBMCs per donor.

Beyond this particular receptor, the publication reports: Across a handful of donors, about 5.2% of naive CD4, roughly 3.5% of naive CD8, about 2.3% of memory CD4, and approximately 0.4% of memory CD8 clonotypes were shared. The small number of donors limited the genetic and exposure-history diversity represented. Naive subsets generally had larger estimated clonotype richness than memory subsets. Incomplete sequencing was indicated by rarefaction of sorted-subset datasets, despite the large sequencing depth. Based on pairwise subsampling, the degree of clonotype sharing among donors was expected to be affected by sequencing depth. Sampling was limited to blood, and TCR repertoires in tissue likely differ from TCR repertoires in blood. Higher generation probabilities were observed for clonotypes shared by all four sorted-subset donors than for non-shared clonotypes.

Comments on this clone: The target of this receptor is not known. No base qualities exist here, and no much larger clone lies one base off it.

The cysteine opens and the phenylalanine closes a CDR3 of 13 amino acids. The entry retains the CDR3 DNA only, 39 bases that are in frame from base 1. The germline V gene gives CDR1 as SGHRS and CDR2 as YFSETQ. After removal of 4 bases from V and 11 bases from J, the junction retains 6 bases not matched to a gene. The donors were healthy, HIV-negative adults who had no recently reported acute infections or vaccinations. Only Caucasian adults living in Nashville, Tennessee, USA were represented among the donors. CD4+ T cells were enriched by magnetic negative selection; naive cells were then positively selected on CD45RA, and the negative fraction formed the memory subset. Blood was obtained by leukapheresis, after which PBMCs were separated by Ficoll-Histopaque density gradient centrifugation and cryopreserved in liquid nitrogen vapor phase. Analytical flow cytometry was used to check the purity and quantity of each magnetically sorted T cell population. Each sorted fraction had its genomic DNA isolated and then quantified by UV absorbance on a Nanodrop 2000c.

Using the deep immunoSEQ assay, multiplex PCR amplified TCR CDR3 regions from genomic DNA. Extracted genomic DNA from each cell subset was spread evenly across all wells of several immunoSEQ 96-well plates, with each plate serving as a replicate. For sorted subsets, each replicate PCR was loaded with approximately 190 ng genomic DNA, equivalent to about 33,000 T cell genomes. Purified libraries were quantified with a Qubit 3.0 fluorometer, sized on a Bioanalyzer 2100, and re-quantified with the KAPA Library Quantification kit. Each immunoSEQ 96-well plate was sequenced on its own single-read 150-cycle Illumina NextSeq 550 flow cell. On the authors' methods: The immunoSEQ output contained only junctional sequences without quality scores, so filtering could not match that applied to full-length reads. To assign V/J genes and CDR3, sequences were annotated using PyIR, a Python wrapper for IgBLAST v1.9, with IMGT germline references. Any read was removed if the V/J assignment was weak (E-value above 1e-6), the CDR3 was missing, or the read contained stop codons, out-of-frame junctions, or ambiguous translated residues. V3J clonotypes were defined by identical inferred V gene, J gene, and CDR3 amino acid sequence. Percentage overlap between repertoires was calculated by dividing the number of shared unique clonotypes by the size of the smaller repertoire. Richness of each repertoire was evaluated using RTK rarefaction, the Chao1 estimator, and Recon v2.1 estimates of unobserved clonotypes. Generation probabilities for all TCRbeta clonotypes obtained by the gDNA method from several donors were computed using OLGA. This immuneACCESS table, as held by TCRdb, lists in-frame sequences with V and J called but not all clones. Of the missing ones, under half trace to an unresolved V gene in checked studies; the others have no known cause. V, J and clone size are taken as reported in that table, and D and trimming were inferred from the DNA itself. The sample table shows around 600,000 clones, and roughly 97% are seen once. The ten largest clones take up 0.045% to 0.06% of the sample.

The TCR comes from a woman under 40 in good health. The sequencing sample was made of naive CD4+ T cells sorted from blood. The sample's cell subset or site label, decoded: CD45RA+ positively selected. The V gene is TRBV5-1 and the J gene is TRBJ2-5, with 12 middle bases fitting TRBD2. The DNA sequence is given as TGCGCCAGCAGCCCACTAGCGGGAGGACAGCAGTACTTC. Its protein is CASSPLAGGQQYF. Outside the CDR3, residues come from the reference TRBV5-1 and TRBJ2-5 proteins, so the full variable domain is: KAGVTQTPRYLIKTRGQQVTLSCSPISGHRSVSWYQQTPGQGLQFLFEYFSETQRNKGNFPGRFSGRQFSNSRSEMNVSTLELGDSALYLCASSPLAGGQQYFGPGTRLLVL.